The 18 T cell receptor beta chains given below trace back to one sample, sequenced in a study of blood T cell repertoires in COVID-19 (dated by TCRdb to about 2020). The library was made by the immunoSEQ multiplex PCR assay. Held by TCRdb, this immuneACCESS table contains in-frame sequences only and omits some clones. Under half of the omission traces to an unresolved V gene where checked; the cause of the rest is unknown. Across this sample there are roughly 240,000 clones, with 75% to 85% seen only once. The ten top clones hold approximately 8.6% of the sample. Material: PBMCs or T cells enriched from blood (not recorded which). The origin of the receptors is a woman aged 50 to 60 with acute COVID-19.

The rearrangement joins TRBV5-6 to TRBJ2-1; unclear D gene. The germline V gene encodes CDR1 SGHDT and CDR2 YYEEEE. V lost 0 bases and J 8 bases, leaving 3 bases between the germline ends. The length of the CDR3 is 11 residues. CDR3 residues: CASSLAYEQFF. CDR3 nucleotides: TGTGCCAGCAGCTTGGCCTATGAGCAGTTCTTC.

The chain recombines TRBV7-2 with TRBJ1-4; no clear D gene. CDR3 length: 9 residues. The germline CDR1 and CDR2 sequences are SGHTA and FQGNSA. The V gene lost 7 bases and the J gene lost 10 bases, with 4 bases spanning the gap. CDR3 DNA: TGTGCCAGCACCTCAAAACTGTTTTTT. This gives the protein CASTSKLFF.

This chain links TRBV6-5 with TRBJ1-2, with D perhaps TRBD1 (6 bases). The CDR3 consists of 12 residues. The germline V gene has CDR1 MNHEY and CDR2 SVGAGI. With 10 bases removed from V and 8 bases from J, the gap between germline ends came to 17 bases. The DNA of the CDR3 is TGTGCCACCTACGCGGGGGCGCGGGGCTACACCTTC. Amino acids: CATYAGARGYTF.

The chain has TRBV3-1 (or the pseudogene TRBV3-2) and TRBJ2-2; D may be TRBD1 (5 bases). Trimming took 4 bases from V and 6 from J, leaving 12 bases between them. The length of the CDR3 is 14 residues. Germline V gene sequence: CDR1 LGHDT, CDR2 YNNKEL (reference sequence). CDR3 sequence: CASSRKGRAGELFF. In nucleotides, the CDR3 is TGTGCCAGCAGCCGAAAGGGGCGAGCCGGGGAGCTGTTTTTT.

The chain recombines TRBV10-3 with TRBJ2-1, with TRBD2 identical over 9 bases. CDR3 length equals 16 residues. The V and J ends lost 0 bases and 7 bases, in that order; junction bases with no gene match: 7. In germline, CDR1 is ENHRY, CDR2 SYGVKD. The CDR3 DNA is TGTGCCATCAGTGAGTCGCCAGCGGGGGGAACAAATGAGCAGTTCTTC. This codes for CAISESPAGGTNEQFF.

This clone was seen a handful of times. The chain couples TRBV27 to TRBJ1-2; 11 nucleotides match TRBD1. CDR1 is MNHEY and CDR2 is SMNVEV in the germline V gene (reference sequence). The V gene end was trimmed by 3 bases and the J gene end by 6 bases; junction bases not matched to a gene: 12. The CDR3 sequence is 17 residues long. CDR3 bases: TGTGCCAGCAGTTTTCGATTTCCCGGGACAGGGGGTAATGGCTACACCTTC. Its translation: CASSFRFPGTGGNGYTF.

The V and J genes are TRBV5-1 and TRBJ2-7; TRBD2 agrees at 13 bases. Germline CDR1 and CDR2: SGHRS and YFSETQ. This CDR3 spans 15 amino acids. The trim removed 4 bases at V and 5 bases at J, leaving 6 bases unmatched. CDR3 in DNA: TGCGCCAGCAGCATGACTAGCGGGGGGAGACACGAGCAGTACTTC. Translated, it gives CASSMTSGGRHEQYF.

CDR3 loop: CASSLAPNRAANSPLHF. In nucleotides, the CDR3 is TGTGCCAGCAGCTTAGCGCCGAACAGGGCAGCGAATTCACCCCTCCACTTT. The rearrangement joins TRBV7-8 to TRBJ1-6; D is possibly TRBD1 (6 bases). The germline gives CDR1 SGHVS, CDR2 FQNEAQ. This CDR3 spans 17 amino acids. Trimming took 0 bases from V and 7 from J, leaving 16 bases between them.

Notes on this clone: The identical CDR3 is also encoded by other nucleotide sequences in the sample. The chain employs TRBV30 and TRBJ2-3, with D hard to call. Germline values: CDR1 GTSNPN, CDR2 SVGIG (reference sequence). The ends were cut back, 4 bases at V and 2 bases at J, with 4 bases in the middle. This CDR3 spans 11 amino acids. CDR3 nucleotide sequence: TGTGCCTGGACATCCACAGATACGCAGTATTTT. This gives the protein CAWTSTDTQYF.

V is TRBV2 and J is TRBJ1-5; the D is unclear. Per the germline V gene, CDR1 is SNHLY and CDR2 is FYNNEI. This CDR3 has 16 residues. V dropped 8 bases and J dropped 0 bases, with 17 bases sitting between them. The CDR3 is CASAPWADLSNQPQHF. The CDR3 DNA reads as TGTGCCAGCGCACCATGGGCAGACCTTAGCAATCAGCCCCAGCATTTT.

The rearrangement joins TRBV10-3 to TRBJ2-5; perhaps TRBD2 as D (6 bases). The CDR3 consists of 15 residues. V was pared by 3 bases and J by 0 bases, with 11 bases between. Germline-derived CDR1 and CDR2 are ENHRY and SYGVKD. The CDR3 DNA reads as TGTGCCATCAGTGAAATATGGAGGGACCAAGAGACCCAGTACTTC. Protein: CAISEIWRDQETQYF.

In its sample, this clone was seen a few times. This specimen includes other DNA sequences encoding the same CDR3. The chain is built from TRBV5-1 and TRBJ2-6; 9 nucleotides line up with TRBD1. This CDR3 is built from 17 residues. V lost 0 bases and J lost 4; bases outside the gene matches: 5. Germline V gives CDR1 SGHRS, CDR2 YFSETQ. The CDR3 loop reads CASSLGQGVSGANVLTF. The CDR3 nucleotides are TGCGCCAGCAGCTTGGGACAGGGGGTATCAGGGGCCAACGTCCTGACTTTC.

The V gene is TRBV29-1, the J gene TRBJ2-2; 7 bases fit TRBD1. After removal of 4 bases from V and 6 bases from J, the junction contained 2 bases not matched to a gene. This CDR3 contains 12 residues. The V gene's germline CDR1 is SQVTM and CDR2 ANQGSEA. CDR3 sequence reads: CSVGQGAGELFF. The CDR3 DNA reads as TGCAGCGTTGGACAGGGTGCCGGGGAGCTGTTTTTT.

The chain uses TRBV10-3 and TRBJ1-5; 9 bases fit TRBD1. The CDR3 loop spans 14 amino acids. Germline CDR1 ENHRY, CDR2 SYGVKD. Trimming at V came to 3 bases and at J to 4 bases, leaving 1 base not matched to a gene. The CDR3 sequence: CAISDGTGNQPQHF. For the CDR3, the DNA is TGTGCCATCAGTGACGGGACAGGGAATCAGCCCCAGCATTTT.

On this clone: An end of the junction does not agree with germline; a read error may underlie this. This rearrangement joins TRBV10-3 to TRBJ2-7; TRBD2 matches 10 bases. This CDR3 is built from 15 residues. CDR1 is ENHRY, CDR2 SYGVKD, per germline. The CDR3 bases are TGTGCCAGCAGTACTAGCGGGGCCCTTTCCTACGAGCAGTACTTC. It encodes CASSTSGALSYEQYF.

The chain links TRBV7-9 to TRBJ2-3; 7 bases align to TRBD2. This CDR3 has 16 residues. Germline assignment: CDR1 SEHNR and CDR2 FQNEAQ (reference sequence). V gave up 0 bases and J gave up 2 bases; unmatched junction bases: 5. The CDR3 DNA sequence: TGTGCCAGCAGCTTAGCGAGCGGGGTGATCACAGATACGCAGTATTTT. Translation: CASSLASGVITDTQYF.

This chain links TRBV6-2 or TRBV6-3 with TRBJ2-1; TRBD1 might be the D (5 bases). The germline gives CDR1 MNHEY, CDR2 SVGEGT. The germline V and J ends were trimmed by 3 bases and 8 bases, with 14 bases remaining between them. This CDR3 is built from 14 residues. DNA of the CDR3: TGTGCCAGCAGTTATGTGTCAGGGATAGATGAGCAGTTCTTC. It is translated as CASSYVSGIDEQFF.

The chain is built from TRBV6-4 and TRBJ1-1; TRBD1 might be the D (6 bases). CDR3 size: 13 residues. CDR1 is MRHNA, CDR2 SNTAGT, per germline. Trimming removed 5 bases at V and 1 base at J, with 8 bases between. The CDR3 DNA reads as TGTGCCAGCAGTCGGACAGCGAACACTGAAGCTTTCTTT. This sequence encodes CASSRTANTEAFF.